Each of the 21 T cell receptor beta chains below was sequenced from the same sample in a study of regulatory and conventional T cells in RAG deficiency. Clones were sequenced by immunoSEQ multiplex PCR, and TCRdb holds only the in-frame ones, with some missing. The sample shows approximately 12,000 clones, approximately 93% of them seen only once. Genomic DNA came from blood conventional CD4+ T cells gated CD25-low CD127-high. A further study also used this sample, focusing on regulatory T cells. That investigation notes: Amplification used 52 TRBV primers and 13 TRBJ primers.

Material: CD4+ effector T cells sorted from blood. Receptor source: a human donor in good health.

This clone is a singleton in its sample. The rearrangement joins TRBV7-3 to TRBJ2-3; TRBD2 matches at 12 bases. Trimming removed 5 bases from V and 5 bases from J; junction bases left unmatched: 5. This CDR3 spans 15 amino acids. Germline CDR1 and CDR2: SGHTA and FQGTGA. The CDR3 here is CASSRLAGGLDTQYF. The DNA for the CDR3 is TGTGCCAGCAGCCGTCTAGCGGGAGGGTTAGATACGCAGTATTTT.

The gene calls are TRBV7-2 and TRBJ2-1, with a weak D call TRBD2 (7 bases). Trimming stripped 5 bases from V and 9 bases from J, with 23 bases between. Looked up from germline, CDR1 is SGHTA and CDR2 is FQGNSA. The CDR3 consists of 16 residues. CDR3: CASSRMARRGAPEQFF. Here the CDR3 DNA reads TGTGCCAGCAGCCGAATGGCACGACGGGGGGCGCCTGAGCAGTTCTTC.

J is TRBJ2-1 and V is TRBV6-5; weak D call: TRBD2 (6 bases). Trimming shortened V by 8 bases and J by 4 bases, and 9 bases separated the two germline ends. Looked up from germline, CDR1 is MNHEY and CDR2 is SVGAGI. The CDR3 extends over 12 amino acids. The CDR3 DNA is TGTGCCAGCGATAGCGGTTACAATGAGCAGTTCTTC. Translating it yields CASDSGYNEQFF.

The genes are TRBV19 and TRBJ1-6, with no clear D. The CDR3 extends over 14 amino acids. V was cut by 7 bases and J by 11 bases, with 18 bases left in between. Germline-derived CDR1 and CDR2 are LNHDA and SQIVND (reference sequence). The chain's CDR3 is CASKDREGRAPLHF. The CDR3 DNA sequence: TGTGCCAGTAAGGACCGAGAAGGGCGGGCACCCCTCCACTTT.

V and J are TRBV19 and TRBJ2-1; D perhaps matches TRBD1 (5 bases). The V and J ends lost 1 base and 8 bases respectively, with 12 bases between them. Germline values: CDR1 LNHDA, CDR2 SQIVND (reference sequence). The CDR3 length is 14 residues. DNA of the CDR3: TGTGCCAGTAGTATAGCCGGCAGGGAATATGAGCAGTTCTTC. Translation gives CASSIAGREYEQFF.

The V gene is TRBV7-2, the J gene TRBJ2-1, with D perhaps matching TRBD1 or TRBD2 (5 bases each). V lost 5 bases, J lost 7 bases, and 30 bases lay in between. The CDR3 sequence is 19 residues long. The germline gives CDR1 SGHTA, CDR2 FQGNSA. The CDR3 nucleotides are TGTGCCAGCAGCCCATCTCTTGGGGGATTTTTTATAGGCGAGAATGAGCAGTTCTTC. The encoded protein is CASSPSLGGFFIGENEQFF.

V is TRBV7-6 and J is TRBJ2-1, with 7 bases aligning to TRBD1. Germline V CDR1 and CDR2: SGHVS, FNYEAQ. This CDR3 spans 13 amino acids. With V trimmed by 6 bases and J by 7 bases, 6 bases remained unmatched. CDR3 amino acids: CASSQDRVNEQFF. In DNA, the CDR3 is TGTGCCAGCAGTCAAGACAGGGTAAATGAGCAGTTCTTC.

The chain couples TRBV5-1 to TRBJ2-7; D not resolved. V gave up 0 bases and J gave up 1 base, with 8 bases separating them. This CDR3 spans 14 amino acids. Germline lookup yields CDR1 SGHRS and CDR2 YFSETQ. The DNA of the CDR3 is TGCGCCAGCAGCTTGGATGCTCATTCCTACGAGCAGTACTTC. This codes for CASSLDAHSYEQYF.

DNA of the CDR3: TGTGCCAGCAGGAACCCGGGGGGGACTGAAGCTTTCTTT. It is translated as CASRNPGGTEAFF. The gene calls are TRBV6-5 and TRBJ1-1, with D perhaps matching TRBD1 (5 bases). Germline V CDR1 and CDR2: MNHEY, SVGAGI. The CDR3 runs 13 residues. The V end lost 6 bases, the J end lost 5 bases, and 13 bases lay between the germline ends.

The V and J genes are TRBV11-2 and TRBJ2-2; D possibly corresponds to TRBD2 (5 bases). V lost 1 base and J 3 bases, leaving 6 bases between the germline ends. The CDR3 runs 14 residues. The germline V gene encodes CDR1 SGHAT and CDR2 FQNNGV. The CDR3 sequence: CASSLGLHTGELFF. The CDR3 nucleotides are TGTGCCAGCAGCTTAGGACTACACACCGGGGAGCTGTTTTTT. Full variable domain (outside the CDR3, taken from reference TRBV11-2 and TRBJ2-2): EAGVAQSPRYKIIEKRQSVAFWCNPISGHATLYWYQQILGQGPKLLIQFQNNGVVDDSQLPKDRFSAERLKGVDSTLKIQPAKLEDSAVYLCASSLGLHTGELFFGEGSRLTVL.

This chain links TRBV5-6 with TRBJ2-4, with 7 bases identical to TRBD1. This CDR3 has 16 amino acids. Germline CDR1 reads SGHDT; CDR2 reads YYEEEE. J was trimmed by 8 bases and V by 4 bases; bases with no gene match: 15. This CDR3 reads CASSPDRVVGSDIQYF. The CDR3 DNA follows: TGTGCCAGCAGCCCCGACAGGGTGGTTGGTAGCGACATTCAGTACTTC.

To note about this clone: At one boundary the junction diverges from the germline segment, which might be a read error. V gene TRBV11-3 combines with J gene TRBJ2-1; D not resolved. Germline lookup yields CDR1 SGHNT and CDR2 YENEEA. CDR3 length: 11 residues. CDR3 sequence (DNA): TGTGCCAGCAGCATCTACGATGAGCAGTTCTTC. It yields the protein CASSIYDEQFF.

V is TRBV27 and J is TRBJ2-7; TRBD2 matches 10 bases. V shed 6 bases and J 1 base; nucleotides not matched to a gene: 9. CDR3 length: 16 amino acids. Germline CDR1 and CDR2: MNHEY and SMNVEV (reference sequence). The CDR3 reads CASSALKTSGSYEQYF. CDR3 nucleotide sequence: TGTGCCAGCAGCGCCCTAAAGACTAGCGGGTCCTACGAGCAGTACTTC.

The rearrangement joins TRBV5-1 to TRBJ1-4, with no clear D. The ends were cut back, 0 bases at V and 5 bases at J, with 8 bases in the middle. Germline V gene data show CDR1 as SGHRS and CDR2 as YFSETQ. The CDR3 extends over 14 amino acids. CDR3 DNA: TGCGCCAGCAGCTTGGCAGGCCCAAATGAAAAACTGTTTTTT. It specifies CASSLAGPNEKLFF.

The V call is TRBV2, the J call TRBJ2-1, with a possible D match to TRBD2 (5 bases). Looked up from germline, CDR1 is SNHLY and CDR2 is FYNNEI. Trimming removed 0 bases from V and 4 bases from J, with 13 bases in between. The CDR3 has 16 residues. The CDR3 bases are TGTGCCAGCAGTGAAGCTCGCGGGTCTACTTACAATGAGCAGTTCTTC. Amino acids: CASSEARGSTYNEQFF.

The chain combines TRBV5-8 with TRBJ2-1; 8 bases fit TRBD1. The length of the CDR3 is 15 residues. Losses at the gene ends were 5 bases for V and 6 bases for J; bases not matched to a gene: 10. Germline V gene lookup returns CDR1 SGHTS and CDR2 YDEGEE. In nucleotides, the CDR3 is TGTGCCAGCAGGCATCGACAGGGGCCCGCCAATGAGCAGTTCTTC. Its protein product is CASRHRQGPANEQFF.

The chain employs TRBV6-5 and TRBJ1-1; D perhaps matches TRBD1 (5 bases). Germline CDR1 MNHEY, CDR2 SVGAGI. The length of the CDR3 is 14 residues. Between the trimmed V and J ends, which lost 2 bases and 3 bases, there was a span of 10 bases. As DNA, the CDR3 is TGTGCCAGCAGTTACGGGGCAATGGACACTGAAGCTTTCTTT. Amino acids: CASSYGAMDTEAFF.

The rearrangement links TRBV25-1 to TRBJ1-2; 10 bases fit TRBD1. With 3 bases clipped from V and 4 bases from J, the junction kept 5 bases outside the gene matches. CDR1 is MGHDK and CDR2 is SYGVNS in the germline V gene. The CDR3 is made up of 15 amino acids. The CDR3 sequence: CASSEGGQGTYGYTF. The CDR3 nucleotides are TGTGCCAGCAGTGAGGGGGGACAGGGGACCTATGGCTACACCTTC.

V and J are TRBV6-4 and TRBJ1-1, with 7 bases identical to TRBD1. In germline, CDR1 is MRHNA, CDR2 SNTAGT. The CDR3 has 13 residues. The V segment lost 4 bases and the J segment 2 bases; nucleotides outside the gene matches: 1. The DNA of the CDR3 is TGTGCCAGCAGTGGGGACAGAAACACTGAAGCTTTCTTT. This encodes CASSGDRNTEAFF.

The V gene is TRBV11-1, the J gene TRBJ2-7, with D perhaps given as TRBD1 or TRBD2 (5 bases each). Germline assignment: CDR1 SGHAT and CDR2 FQDESV (reference sequence). CDR3 length: 15 residues. V lost 5 bases, J lost 0 bases, and 14 bases lay in between. The CDR3 bases are TGTGCCAGCAGCCACAGGACTCTTAGCTCCTACGAGCAGTACTTC. Translated: CASSHRTLSSYEQYF.

The V and J genes are TRBV19 and TRBJ2-3; D unresolved. Looked up from germline, CDR1 is LNHDA and CDR2 is SQIVND (reference sequence). This CDR3 is 11 amino acids long. V gave up 3 bases and J gave up 5 bases, with 3 bases separating them. The CDR3 DNA is TGTGCCAGTAGTATGGGAGATACGCAGTATTTT. It specifies CASSMGDTQYF.